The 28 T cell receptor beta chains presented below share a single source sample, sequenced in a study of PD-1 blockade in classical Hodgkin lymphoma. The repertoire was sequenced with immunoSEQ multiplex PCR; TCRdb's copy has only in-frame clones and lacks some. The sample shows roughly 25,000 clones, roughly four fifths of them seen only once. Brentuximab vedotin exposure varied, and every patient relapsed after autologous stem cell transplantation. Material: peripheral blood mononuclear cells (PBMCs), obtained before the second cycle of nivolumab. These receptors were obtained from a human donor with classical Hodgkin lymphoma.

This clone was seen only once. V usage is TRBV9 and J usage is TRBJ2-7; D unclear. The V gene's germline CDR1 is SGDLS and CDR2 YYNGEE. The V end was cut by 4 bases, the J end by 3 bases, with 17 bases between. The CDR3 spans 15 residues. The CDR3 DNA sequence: TGTGCCAGCAGCCCGTACAGCTCCGCAGGCTACGAGCAGTACTTC. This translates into CASSPYSSAGYEQYF.

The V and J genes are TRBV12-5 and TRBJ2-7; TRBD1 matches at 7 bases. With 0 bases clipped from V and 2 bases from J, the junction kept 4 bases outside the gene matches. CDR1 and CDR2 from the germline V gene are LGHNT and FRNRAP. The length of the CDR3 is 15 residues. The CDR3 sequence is CASGLVVDRTYEQYF. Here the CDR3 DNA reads TGTGCTAGTGGTTTGGTGGTGGACAGGACCTACGAGCAGTACTTC.

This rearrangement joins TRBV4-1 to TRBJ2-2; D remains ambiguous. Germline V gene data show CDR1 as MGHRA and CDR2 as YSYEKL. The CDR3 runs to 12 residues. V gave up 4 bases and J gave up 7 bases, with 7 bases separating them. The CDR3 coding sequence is TGCGCCAGCAGCCCCGTGGACGGGGAGCTGTTTTTT. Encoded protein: CASSPVDGELFF.

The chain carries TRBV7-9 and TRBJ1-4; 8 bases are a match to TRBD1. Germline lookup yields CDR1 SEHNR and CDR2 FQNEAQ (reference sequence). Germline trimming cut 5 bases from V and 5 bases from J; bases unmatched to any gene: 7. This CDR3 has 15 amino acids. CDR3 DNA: TGTGCCAGCAGCCTACCGACAGGGGTAAATGAAAAACTGTTTTTT. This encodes CASSLPTGVNEKLFF.

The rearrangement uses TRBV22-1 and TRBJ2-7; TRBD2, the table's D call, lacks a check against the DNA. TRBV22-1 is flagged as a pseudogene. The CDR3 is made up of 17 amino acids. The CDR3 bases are TGTCCTGGGAGCGCCACACCAAGGGACTGGTCCTCCTACGAGCAGTACTTC. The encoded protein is CPGSATPRDWSSYEQYF.

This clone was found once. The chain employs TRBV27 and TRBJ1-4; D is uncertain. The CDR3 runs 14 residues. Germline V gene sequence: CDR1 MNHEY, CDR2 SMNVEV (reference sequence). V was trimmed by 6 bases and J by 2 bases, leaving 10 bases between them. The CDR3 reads CASRLTATNEKLFF. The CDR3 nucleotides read TGTGCCAGCAGGCTGACGGCCACTAATGAAAAACTGTTTTTT.

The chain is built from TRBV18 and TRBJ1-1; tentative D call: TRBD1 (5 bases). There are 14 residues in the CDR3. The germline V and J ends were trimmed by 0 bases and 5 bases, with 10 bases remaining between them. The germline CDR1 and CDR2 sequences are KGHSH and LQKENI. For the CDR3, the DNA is TGTGCCAGCTCACCACCCCCCCAGGGAACTGAAGCTTTCTTT. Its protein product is CASSPPPQGTEAFF.

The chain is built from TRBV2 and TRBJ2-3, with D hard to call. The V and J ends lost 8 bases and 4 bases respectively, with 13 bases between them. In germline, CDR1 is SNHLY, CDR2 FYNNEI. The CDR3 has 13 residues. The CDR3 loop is CASGYMVADTQYF. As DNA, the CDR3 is TGTGCCAGCGGGTACATGGTCGCAGATACGCAGTATTTT. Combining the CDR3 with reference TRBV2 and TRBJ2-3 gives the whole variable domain EPEVTQTPSHQVTQMGQEVILRCVPISNHLYFYWYRQILGQKVEFLVSFYNNEISEKSEIFDDQFSVERPDGSNFTLKIRSTKLEDSAMYFCASGYMVADTQYFGPGTRLTVL.

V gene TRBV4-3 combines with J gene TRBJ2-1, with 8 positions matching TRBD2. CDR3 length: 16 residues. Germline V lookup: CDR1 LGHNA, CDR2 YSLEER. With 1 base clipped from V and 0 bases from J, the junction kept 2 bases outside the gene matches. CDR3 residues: CASSQGLATSYNEQFF. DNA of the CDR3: TGCGCCAGCAGCCAAGGACTAGCGACCTCCTACAATGAGCAGTTCTTC.

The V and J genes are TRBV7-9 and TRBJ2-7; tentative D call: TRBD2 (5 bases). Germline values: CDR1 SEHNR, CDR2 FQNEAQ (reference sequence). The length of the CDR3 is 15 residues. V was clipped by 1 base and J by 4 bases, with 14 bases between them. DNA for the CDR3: TGTGCCAGCAGCTTAGTTGACGGCCCGGGGTACGAGCAGTACTTC. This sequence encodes CASSLVDGPGYEQYF.

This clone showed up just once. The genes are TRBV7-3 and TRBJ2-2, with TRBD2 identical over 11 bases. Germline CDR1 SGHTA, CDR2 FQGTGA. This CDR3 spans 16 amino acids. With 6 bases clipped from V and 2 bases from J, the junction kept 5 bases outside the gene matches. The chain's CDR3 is CASSFLAGGNTGELFF. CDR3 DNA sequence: TGTGCCAGCAGTTTCCTAGCGGGGGGAAACACCGGGGAGCTGTTTTTT.

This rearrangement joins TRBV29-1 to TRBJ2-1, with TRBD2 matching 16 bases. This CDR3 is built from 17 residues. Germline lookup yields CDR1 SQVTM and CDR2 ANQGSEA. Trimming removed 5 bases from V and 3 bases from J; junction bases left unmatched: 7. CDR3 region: CSVTGTSGGAHYNEQFF. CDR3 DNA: TGCAGCGTTACCGGGACTAGCGGGGGGGCCCACTACAATGAGCAGTTCTTC.

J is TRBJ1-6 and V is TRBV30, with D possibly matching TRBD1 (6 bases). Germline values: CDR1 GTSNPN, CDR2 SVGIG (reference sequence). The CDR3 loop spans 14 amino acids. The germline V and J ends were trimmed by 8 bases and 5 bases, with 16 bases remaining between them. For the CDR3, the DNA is TGTGCCCAGAGAGGCAGGGGTGATAATTCACCCCTCCACTTT. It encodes CAQRGRGDNSPLHF.

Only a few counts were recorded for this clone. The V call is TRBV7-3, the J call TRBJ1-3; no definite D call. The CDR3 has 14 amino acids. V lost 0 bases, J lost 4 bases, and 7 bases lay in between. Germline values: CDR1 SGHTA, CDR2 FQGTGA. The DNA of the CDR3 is TGTGCCAGCAGCTTAACGGGTTTCGGAAACACCATATATTTT. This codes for CASSLTGFGNTIYF.

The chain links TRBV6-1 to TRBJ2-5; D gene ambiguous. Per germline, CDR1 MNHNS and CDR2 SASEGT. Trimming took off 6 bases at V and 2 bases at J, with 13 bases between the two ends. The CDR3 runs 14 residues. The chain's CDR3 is CASRLIGWQETQYF. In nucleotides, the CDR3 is TGTGCCAGCAGGCTTATCGGATGGCAAGAGACCCAGTACTTC.

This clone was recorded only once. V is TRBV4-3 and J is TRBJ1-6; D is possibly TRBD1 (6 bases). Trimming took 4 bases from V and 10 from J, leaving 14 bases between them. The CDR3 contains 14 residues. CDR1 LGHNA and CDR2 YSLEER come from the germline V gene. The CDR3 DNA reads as TGCGCCAGCAGCCTAGCCGGGACAACCTCACCCCTCCACTTT. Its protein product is CASSLAGTTSPLHF.

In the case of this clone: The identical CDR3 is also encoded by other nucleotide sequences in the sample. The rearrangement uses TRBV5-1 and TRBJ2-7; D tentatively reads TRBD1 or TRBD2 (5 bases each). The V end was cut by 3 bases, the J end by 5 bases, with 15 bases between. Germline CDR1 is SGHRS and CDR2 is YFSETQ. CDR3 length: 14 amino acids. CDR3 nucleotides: TGCGCCAGCAGCTGGCCCGAGGGGAGTAACGAGCAGTACTTC. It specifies CASSWPEGSNEQYF. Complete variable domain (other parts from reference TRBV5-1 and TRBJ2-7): KAGVTQTPRYLIKTRGQQVTLSCSPISGHRSVSWYQQTPGQGLQFLFEYFSETQRNKGNFPGRFSGRQFSNSRSEMNVSTLELGDSALYLCASSWPEGSNEQYFGPGTRLTVT.

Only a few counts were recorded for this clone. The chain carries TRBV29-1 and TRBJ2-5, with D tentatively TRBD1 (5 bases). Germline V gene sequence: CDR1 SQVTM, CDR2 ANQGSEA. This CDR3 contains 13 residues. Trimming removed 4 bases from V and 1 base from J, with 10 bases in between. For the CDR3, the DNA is TGCAGCGTTGCAGGGTACAGCCAAGAGACCCAGTACTTC. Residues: CSVAGYSQETQYF.

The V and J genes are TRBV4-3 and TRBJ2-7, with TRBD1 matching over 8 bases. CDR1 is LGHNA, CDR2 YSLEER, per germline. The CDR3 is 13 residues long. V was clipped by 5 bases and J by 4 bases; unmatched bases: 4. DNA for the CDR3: TGCGCCAGCAGCTCCGGACAGGGTTACGAGCAGTACTTC. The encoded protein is CASSSGQGYEQYF.

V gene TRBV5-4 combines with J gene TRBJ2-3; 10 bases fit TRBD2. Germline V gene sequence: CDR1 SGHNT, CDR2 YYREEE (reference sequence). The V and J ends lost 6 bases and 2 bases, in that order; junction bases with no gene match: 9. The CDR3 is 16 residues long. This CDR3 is CASNWGSGGATDTQYF. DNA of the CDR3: TGTGCCAGCAACTGGGGGAGCGGGGGGGCCACAGATACGCAGTATTTT. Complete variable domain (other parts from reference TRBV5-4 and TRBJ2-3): ETGVTQSPTHLIKTRGQQVTLRCSSQSGHNTVSWYQQALGQGPQFIFQYYREEENGRGNFPPRFSGLQFPNYSSELNVNALELDDSALYLCASNWGSGGATDTQYFGPGTRLTVL.

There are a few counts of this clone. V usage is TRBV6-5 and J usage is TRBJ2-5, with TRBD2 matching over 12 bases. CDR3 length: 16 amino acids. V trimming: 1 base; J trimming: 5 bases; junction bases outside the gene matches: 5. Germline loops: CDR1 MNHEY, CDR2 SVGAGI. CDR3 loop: CASSYFLAGGVETQYF. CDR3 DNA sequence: TGTGCCAGCAGTTACTTTCTAGCGGGGGGGGTTGAGACCCAGTACTTC.

CDR3 bases: TGTGCCAGCAGTACGACAGGGGCGGTCGACGAGCAGTACTTC. This translates into CASSTTGAVDEQYF. The chain carries TRBV28 and TRBJ2-7, with 8 bases matching TRBD1. Germline assignment: CDR1 MDHEN and CDR2 SYDVKM. Losses at the gene ends were 5 bases for V and 5 bases for J; bases not matched to a gene: 8. The CDR3 is 14 amino acids.

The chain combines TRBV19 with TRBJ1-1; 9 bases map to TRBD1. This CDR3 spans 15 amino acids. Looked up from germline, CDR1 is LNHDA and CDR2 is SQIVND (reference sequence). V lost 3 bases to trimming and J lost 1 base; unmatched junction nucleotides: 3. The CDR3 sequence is CASSMGDRANTEAFF. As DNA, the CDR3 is TGTGCCAGTAGTATGGGGGACAGGGCGAACACTGAAGCTTTCTTT.

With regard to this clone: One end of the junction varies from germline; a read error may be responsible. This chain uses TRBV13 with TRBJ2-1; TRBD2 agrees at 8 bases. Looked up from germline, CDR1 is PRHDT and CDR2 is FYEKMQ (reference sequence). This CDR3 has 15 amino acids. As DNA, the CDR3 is TGTGCCAGCAGATTAGGGGGACTAGTAAACAATGAGCAGTTCTTC. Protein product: CASRLGGLVNNEQFF. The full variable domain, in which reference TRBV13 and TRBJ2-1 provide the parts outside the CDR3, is AAGVIQSPRHLIKEKRETATLKCYPIPRHDTVYWYQQGPGQDPQFLISFYEKMQSDKGSIPDRFSAQQFSDYHSELNMSSLELGDSALYFCASRLGGLVNNEQFFGPGTRLTVL.

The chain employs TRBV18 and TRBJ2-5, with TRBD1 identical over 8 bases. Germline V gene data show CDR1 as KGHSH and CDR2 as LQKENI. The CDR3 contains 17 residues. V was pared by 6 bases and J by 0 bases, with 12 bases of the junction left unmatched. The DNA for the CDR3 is TGTGCCAGCTCGACCACCGGGACAGGCCTGTACCAAGAGACCCAGTACTTC. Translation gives CASSTTGTGLYQETQYF.

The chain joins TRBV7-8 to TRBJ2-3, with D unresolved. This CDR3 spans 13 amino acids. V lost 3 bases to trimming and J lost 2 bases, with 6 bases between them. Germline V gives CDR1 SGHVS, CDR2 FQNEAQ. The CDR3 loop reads CASSFPDTDTQYF. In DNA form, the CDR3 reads TGTGCCAGCAGCTTCCCAGACACAGATACGCAGTATTTT.

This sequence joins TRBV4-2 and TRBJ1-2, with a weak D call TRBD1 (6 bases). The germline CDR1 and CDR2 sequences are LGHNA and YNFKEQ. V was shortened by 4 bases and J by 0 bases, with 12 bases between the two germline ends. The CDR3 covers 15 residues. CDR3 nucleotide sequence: TGTGCCAGCAGCCGAACAGGGTCCCCTAACTATGGCTACACCTTC. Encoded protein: CASSRTGSPNYGYTF.

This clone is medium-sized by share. The CDR3 protein is CASSYNPTDTQYF. CDR3 coding DNA: TGTGCCAGCAGTTACAATCCGACAGATACGCAGTATTTT. This rearrangement joins TRBV6-6 to TRBJ2-3; D gene unclear. CDR1 MNHNY and CDR2 SVGAGI come from the germline V gene (reference sequence). This CDR3 is built from 13 residues. The V end lost 2 bases, the J end lost 3 bases, and 6 bases lay between the germline ends.